The entry below gives a single T cell receptor beta chain sequence along with its context. Its antigen is as yet unknown. The CDR3 has 16 residues. Trimming cost V 1 base and J 4 bases; bases outside gene matches: 6. Looked up from germline, CDR1 is SNHLY and CDR2 is FYNNEI. These data originate in a study of cytomegalovirus exposure and HLA in healthy donors. Study conclusions and caveats: The authors reported that TCR beta sequences could predict HLA-A and HLA-B alleles. These predictions were accurate for most subjects in the first cohort.

The PCR employed 60 Vbeta primers together with 13 Jbeta primers. The protocol was immunoSEQ multiplex PCR, while the TCRdb copy is restricted to in-frame clones and leaves out a portion. Here the sample spans 55,000 or so clones, approximately 70% being singletons. Sequenced: PBMCs. The genes are TRBV2 and TRBJ2-1; 8 bases match TRBD2. The TCR was taken from a man aged 18 to 29 in good health and CMV-seronegative. This CDR3 reads CASSEVPGTRYNEQFF. The DNA of the CDR3 is TGTGCCAGCAGTGAAGTTCCAGGGACTAGATACAATGAGCAGTTCTTC.